This T cell receptor beta chain was obtained from a study of T cells in Graves' hyperthyroidism and ophthalmopathy. Amplification of TCR beta CDR3 regions was performed using RNA transcripts as template. HTBI primers drove first-round RT-PCR of the TCR CDR3. One entry per CDR3 protein results from TCRdb running MiXCR on the multiplex PCR reads. Here the sample spans 490,000 or so distinct CDR3 sequences, 20% to 25% being singletons. This CDR3 is 12 amino acids long. CDR1 and CDR2 from the germline V gene are ENHRY and SYGVKD. V was trimmed by 3 bases and J by 3 bases, leaving 3 bases between them. This rearrangement joins TRBV10-3 to TRBJ2-1; D gene ambiguous. The TCR originated in an older woman with Graves' ophthalmopathy. The sample comprised blood. For the CDR3, the DNA is TGTGCCATCAGTGAAGACTACAATGAGCAGTTCTTC. As protein: CAISEDYNEQFF.